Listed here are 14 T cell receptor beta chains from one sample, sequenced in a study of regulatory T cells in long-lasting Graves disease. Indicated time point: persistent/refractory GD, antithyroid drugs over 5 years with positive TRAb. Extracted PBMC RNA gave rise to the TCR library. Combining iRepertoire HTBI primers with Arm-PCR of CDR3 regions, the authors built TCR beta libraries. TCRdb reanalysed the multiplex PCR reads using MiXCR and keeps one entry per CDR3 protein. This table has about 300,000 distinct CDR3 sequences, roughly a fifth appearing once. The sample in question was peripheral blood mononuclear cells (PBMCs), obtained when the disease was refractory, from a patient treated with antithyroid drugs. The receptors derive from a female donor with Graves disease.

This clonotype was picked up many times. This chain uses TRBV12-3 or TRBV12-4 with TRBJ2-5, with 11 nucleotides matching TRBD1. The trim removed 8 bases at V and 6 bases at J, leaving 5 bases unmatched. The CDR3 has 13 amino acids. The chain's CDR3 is CASAGQGAKTQYF. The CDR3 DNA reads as TGTGCCAGCGCCGGACAGGGGGCGAAGACCCAGTACTTC.

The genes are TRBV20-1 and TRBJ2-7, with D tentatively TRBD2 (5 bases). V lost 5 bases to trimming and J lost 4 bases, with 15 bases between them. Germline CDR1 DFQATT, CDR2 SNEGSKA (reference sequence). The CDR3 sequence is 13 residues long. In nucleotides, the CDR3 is TGCAGTGCTCGCCCCTCGACTACATACGAGCAGTACTTC. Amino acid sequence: CSARPSTTYEQYF.

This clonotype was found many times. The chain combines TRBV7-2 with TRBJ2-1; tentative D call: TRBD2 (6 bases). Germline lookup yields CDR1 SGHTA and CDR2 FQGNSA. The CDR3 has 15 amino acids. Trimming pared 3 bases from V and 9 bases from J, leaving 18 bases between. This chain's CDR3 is CASSFTSLRGGEQFF. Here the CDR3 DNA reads TGTGCCAGCAGCTTTACTAGCTTGCGGGGTGGTGAGCAGTTCTTC.

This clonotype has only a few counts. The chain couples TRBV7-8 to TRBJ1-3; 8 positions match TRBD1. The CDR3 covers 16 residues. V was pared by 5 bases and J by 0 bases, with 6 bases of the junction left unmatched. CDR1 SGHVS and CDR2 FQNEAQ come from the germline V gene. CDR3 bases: TGTGCCAGCAGCCCGGGACAGGCAGCCTCTGGAAACACCATATATTTT. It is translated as CASSPGQAASGNTIYF.

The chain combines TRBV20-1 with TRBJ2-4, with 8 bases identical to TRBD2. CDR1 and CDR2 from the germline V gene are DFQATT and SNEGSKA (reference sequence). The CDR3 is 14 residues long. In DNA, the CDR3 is TGCAGCCCGGGGGGGGAACTAGCCAAAAACATTCAGTACTTC. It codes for CSPGGELAKNIQYF.

Here the CDR3 DNA reads TGTGCCACCCGACGGGACAGGGTGAGTGGCTACACCTTC. Translated, it gives CATRRDRVSGYTF. V gene TRBV24-1 combines with J gene TRBJ1-2, with 9 bases aligning to TRBD1. The J segment lost 7 bases and the V segment lost 9 bases, leaving 8 bases of the junction unmatched. CDR1 and CDR2 (germline): KGHDR, SFDVKD. The CDR3 runs 13 residues.

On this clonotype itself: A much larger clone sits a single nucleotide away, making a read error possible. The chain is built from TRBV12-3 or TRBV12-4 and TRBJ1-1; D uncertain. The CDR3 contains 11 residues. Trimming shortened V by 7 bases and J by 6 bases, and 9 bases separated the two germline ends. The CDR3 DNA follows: TGTGCCAGCACTGACGGGCCTGAAGCTTTCTTT. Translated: CASTDGPEAFF.

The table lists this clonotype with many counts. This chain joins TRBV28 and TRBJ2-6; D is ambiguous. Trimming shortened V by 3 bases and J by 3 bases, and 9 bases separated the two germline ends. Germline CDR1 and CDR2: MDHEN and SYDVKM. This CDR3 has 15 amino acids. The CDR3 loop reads CASSLPRSGANVLTF. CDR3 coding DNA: TGTGCCAGCAGTTTGCCAAGGAGTGGGGCCAACGTCCTGACTTTC.

The CDR3 bases are TGTGCCAGCAGCTTAGCTAATACCCGGGTGGAGGGCTACACCTTC. This codes for CASSLANTRVEGYTF. V and J are TRBV7-9 and TRBJ1-2, with D unclear. Trimming stripped 0 bases from V and 8 bases from J, with 16 bases between. Germline V lookup: CDR1 SEHNR, CDR2 FQNEAQ (reference sequence). This CDR3 is built from 15 residues.

CDR3 in amino acids: CASSLPGTGLEQYF. The CDR3 DNA is TGTGCCAGCAGCCTACCCGGGACAGGGCTCGAGCAGTACTTC. V and J are TRBV7-9 and TRBJ2-7; 9 bases are shared with TRBD1. V dropped 5 bases and J dropped 6; count of bases not matched to a gene: 8. Germline CDR1 is SEHNR and CDR2 is FQNEAQ (reference sequence). CDR3 length: 14 residues.

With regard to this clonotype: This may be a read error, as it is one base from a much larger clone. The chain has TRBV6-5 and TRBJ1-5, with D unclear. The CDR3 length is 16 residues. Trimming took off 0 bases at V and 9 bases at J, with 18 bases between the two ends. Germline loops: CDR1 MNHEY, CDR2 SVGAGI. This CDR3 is CASSYSWTDRSTPQHF. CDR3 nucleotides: TGTGCCAGCAGTTACTCCTGGACCGACCGATCGACGCCCCAGCATTTT.

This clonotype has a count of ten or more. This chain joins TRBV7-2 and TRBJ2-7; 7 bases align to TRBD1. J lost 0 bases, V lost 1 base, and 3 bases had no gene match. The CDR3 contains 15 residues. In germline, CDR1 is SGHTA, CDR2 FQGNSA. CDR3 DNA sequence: TGTGCCAGCAGCTTAGGACAGGGAAGCTCCTACGAGCAGTACTTC. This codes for CASSLGQGSSYEQYF.

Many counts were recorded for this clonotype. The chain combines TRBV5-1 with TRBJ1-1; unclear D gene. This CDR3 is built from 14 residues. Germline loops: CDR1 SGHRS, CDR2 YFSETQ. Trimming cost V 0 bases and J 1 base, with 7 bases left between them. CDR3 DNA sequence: TGCGCCAGCAGCTTGGGGGCCGAGAACACTGAAGCTTTCTTT. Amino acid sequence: CASSLGAENTEAFF. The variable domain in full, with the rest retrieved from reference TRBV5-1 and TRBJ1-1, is KAGVTQTPRYLIKTRGQQVTLSCSPISGHRSVSWYQQTPGQGLQFLFEYFSETQRNKGNFPGRFSGRQFSNSRSEMNVSTLELGDSALYLCASSLGAENTEAFFGQGTRLTVV.

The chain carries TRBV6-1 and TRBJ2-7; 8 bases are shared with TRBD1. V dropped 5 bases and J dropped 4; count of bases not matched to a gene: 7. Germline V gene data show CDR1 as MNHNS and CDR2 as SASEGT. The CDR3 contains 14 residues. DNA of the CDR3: TGTGCCAGCAGTCCCTCAGGGGGCGGTTACGAGCAGTACTTC. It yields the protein CASSPSGGGYEQYF.